This T cell receptor beta chain was recorded in a study of blood T cell repertoires in COVID-19. On the study more broadly: Some COVID-19 samples were acute and others convalescent; all came from the United States, Italy and Spain. T cells, B-cell-depleted T cells, or PBMCs provided the cDNA or gDNA that served as material.

Original data processing: Reference gene primer amplification yielded estimated nucleated cell counts. The table came from immunoSEQ multiplex PCR; TCRdb's copy has only in-frame clones and leaves some out. The DNA was the basis for D and trimming; V, J and clone size are from that table. This table has 25,000 to 40,000 clones, 90% appearing once. The germline V gene has CDR1 SGHRS and CDR2 YFSETQ. With V trimmed by 4 bases and J by 6 bases, 7 bases remained unmatched. This CDR3 region has 15 residues. The sample taken for sequencing was peripheral blood. The rearrangement joins TRBV5-1 to TRBJ1-4; 9 bases line up with TRBD1. The sequence was collected from a man aged 70 or older with active or convalescent COVID-19. The CDR3 DNA sequence: TGCGCCAGCAGCGACGGGACAGGGAGGGATGAAAAACTGTTTTTT. It codes for CASSDGTGRDEKLFF.